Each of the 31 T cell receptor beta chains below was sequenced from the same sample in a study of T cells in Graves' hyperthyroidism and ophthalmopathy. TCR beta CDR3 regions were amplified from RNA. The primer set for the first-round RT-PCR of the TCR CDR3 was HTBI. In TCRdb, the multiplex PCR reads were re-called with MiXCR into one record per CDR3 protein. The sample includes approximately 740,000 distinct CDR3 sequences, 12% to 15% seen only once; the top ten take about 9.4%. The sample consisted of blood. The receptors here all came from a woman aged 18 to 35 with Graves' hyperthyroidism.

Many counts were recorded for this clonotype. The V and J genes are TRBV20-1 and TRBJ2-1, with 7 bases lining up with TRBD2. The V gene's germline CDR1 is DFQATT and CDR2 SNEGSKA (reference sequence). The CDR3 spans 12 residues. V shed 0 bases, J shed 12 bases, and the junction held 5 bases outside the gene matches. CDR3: CSARDYTGGQFF. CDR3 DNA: TGCAGTGCTAGAGATTATACGGGGGGGCAGTTCTTC.

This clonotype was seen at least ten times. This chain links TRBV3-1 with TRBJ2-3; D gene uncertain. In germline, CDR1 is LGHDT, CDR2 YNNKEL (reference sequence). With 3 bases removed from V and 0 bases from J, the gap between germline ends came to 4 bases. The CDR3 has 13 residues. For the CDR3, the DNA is TGTGCCAGCAGCCAGGACAGCACAGATACGCAGTATTTT. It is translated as CASSQDSTDTQYF.

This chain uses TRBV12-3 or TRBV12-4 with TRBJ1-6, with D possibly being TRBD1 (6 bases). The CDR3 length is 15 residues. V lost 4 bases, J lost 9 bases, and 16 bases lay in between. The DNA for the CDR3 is TGTGCCAGCAGTTCTAACGAGGGGGGTGGTTCACCCCTCCACTTT. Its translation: CASSSNEGGGSPLHF.

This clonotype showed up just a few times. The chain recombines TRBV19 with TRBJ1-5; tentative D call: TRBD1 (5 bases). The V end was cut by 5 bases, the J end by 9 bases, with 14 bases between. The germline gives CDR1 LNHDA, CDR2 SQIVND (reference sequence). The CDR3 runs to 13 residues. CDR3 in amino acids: CASSSPGLPPQHF. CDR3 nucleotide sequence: TGTGCCAGTAGTTCCCCAGGGCTTCCGCCCCAGCATTTT.

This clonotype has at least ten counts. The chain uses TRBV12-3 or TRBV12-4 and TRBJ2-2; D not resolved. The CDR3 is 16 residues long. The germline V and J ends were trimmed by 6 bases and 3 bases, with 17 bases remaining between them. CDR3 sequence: CASSLRLELYTGELFF. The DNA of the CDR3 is TGTGCCAGCAGCTTAAGATTAGAGCTTTACACCGGGGAGCTGTTTTTT.

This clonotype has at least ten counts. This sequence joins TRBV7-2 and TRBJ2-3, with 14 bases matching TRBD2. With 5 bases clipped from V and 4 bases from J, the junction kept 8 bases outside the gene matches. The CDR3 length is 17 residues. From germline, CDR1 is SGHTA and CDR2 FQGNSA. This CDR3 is CASSPPGLAGVADTQYF. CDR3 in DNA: TGTGCCAGCAGCCCACCGGGACTAGCGGGAGTGGCAGATACGCAGTATTTT.

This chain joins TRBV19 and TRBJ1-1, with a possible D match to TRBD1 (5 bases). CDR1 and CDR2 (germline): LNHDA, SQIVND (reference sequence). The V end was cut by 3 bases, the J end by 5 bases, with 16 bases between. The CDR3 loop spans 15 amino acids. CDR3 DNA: TGTGCCAGTAGTATTTGGGGGAGGGTGGGGACTGAAGCTTTCTTT. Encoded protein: CASSIWGRVGTEAFF.

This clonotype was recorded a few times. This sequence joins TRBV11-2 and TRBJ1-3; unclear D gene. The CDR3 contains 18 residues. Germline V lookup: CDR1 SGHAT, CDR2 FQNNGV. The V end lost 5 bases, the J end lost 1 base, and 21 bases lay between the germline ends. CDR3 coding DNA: TGTGCCAGCAGCCGCGGCCGAAGGGAACCACTTTCTGGAAACACCATATATTTT. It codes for CASSRGRREPLSGNTIYF.

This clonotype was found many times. CDR3: CASSLAGLQDTQYF. CDR3 in DNA: TGTGCCAGCAGCTTAGCTGGGCTTCAAGATACGCAGTATTTT. The chain joins TRBV7-2 to TRBJ2-3; D call uncertain. V lost 0 bases and J 5 bases, leaving 9 bases between the germline ends. Per the germline V gene, CDR1 is SGHTA and CDR2 is FQGNSA. CDR3 length: 14 amino acids.

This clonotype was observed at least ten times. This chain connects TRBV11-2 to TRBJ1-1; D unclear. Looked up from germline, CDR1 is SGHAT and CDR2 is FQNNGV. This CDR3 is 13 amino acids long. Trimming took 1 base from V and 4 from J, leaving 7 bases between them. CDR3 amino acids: CASSLVLGTEAFF. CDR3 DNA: TGTGCCAGCAGCTTAGTCCTGGGCACTGAAGCTTTCTTT.

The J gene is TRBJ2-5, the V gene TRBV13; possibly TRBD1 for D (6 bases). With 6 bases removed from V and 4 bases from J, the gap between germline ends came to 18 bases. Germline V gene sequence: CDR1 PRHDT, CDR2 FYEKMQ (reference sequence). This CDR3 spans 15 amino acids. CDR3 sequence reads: CASSASNRDRETQYF. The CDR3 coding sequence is TGTGCCAGCAGTGCCTCAAACAGGGATAGAGAGACCCAGTACTTC.

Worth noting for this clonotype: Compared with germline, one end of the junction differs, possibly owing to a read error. The CDR3 nucleotides are TGTACCAGCTCTCCGACAGGGGGCTTGAACACTGAAGCTTTCTTT. The encoded protein is CTSSPTGGLNTEAFF. This sequence joins TRBV18 and TRBJ1-1, with 10 bases that match TRBD1. The CDR3 is 15 residues long. Germline CDR1 KGHSH, CDR2 LQKENI. The full variable domain, completed using reference TRBV18 and TRBJ1-1, is NAGVMQNPRHLVRRRGQEARLRCSPMKGHSHVYWYRQLPEEGLKFMVYLQKENIIDESGMPKERFSAEFPKEGPSILRIQQVVRGDSAAYFCTSSPTGGLNTEAFFGQGTRLTVV.

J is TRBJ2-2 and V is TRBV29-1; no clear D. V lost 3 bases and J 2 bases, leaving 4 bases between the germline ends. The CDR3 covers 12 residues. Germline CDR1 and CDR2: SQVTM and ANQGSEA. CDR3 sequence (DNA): TGCAGCGTTGAGGGCAACACCGGGGAGCTGTTTTTT. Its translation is CSVEGNTGELFF.

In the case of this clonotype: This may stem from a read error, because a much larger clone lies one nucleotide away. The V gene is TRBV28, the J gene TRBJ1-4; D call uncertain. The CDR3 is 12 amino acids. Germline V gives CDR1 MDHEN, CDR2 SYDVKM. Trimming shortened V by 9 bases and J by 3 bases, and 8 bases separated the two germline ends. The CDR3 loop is CASGRSNEKLFF. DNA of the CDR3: TGTGCCAGTGGACGGTCTAATGAAAAACTGTTTTTT.

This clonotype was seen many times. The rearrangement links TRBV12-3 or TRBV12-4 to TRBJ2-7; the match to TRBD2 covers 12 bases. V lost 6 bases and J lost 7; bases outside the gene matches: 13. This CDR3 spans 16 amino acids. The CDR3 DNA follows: TGTGCCAGCAGCCGACTAGCGGGAGCGGCCGTGGGTGAGCAGTACTTC. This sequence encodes CASSRLAGAAVGEQYF.

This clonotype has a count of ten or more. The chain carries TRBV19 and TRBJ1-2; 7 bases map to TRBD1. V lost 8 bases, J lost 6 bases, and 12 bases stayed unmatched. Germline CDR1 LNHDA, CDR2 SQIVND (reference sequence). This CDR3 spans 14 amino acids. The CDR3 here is CASGPLAGGDGYTF. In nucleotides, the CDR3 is TGTGCCAGTGGACCTCTGGCAGGGGGGGATGGCTACACCTTC. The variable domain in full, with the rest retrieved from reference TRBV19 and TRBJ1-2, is DGGITQSPKYLFRKEGQNVTLSCEQNLNHDAMYWYRQDPGQGLRLIYYSQIVNDFQKGDIAEGYSVSREKKESFPLTVTSAQKNPTAFYLCASGPLAGGDGYTFGSGTRLTVV.

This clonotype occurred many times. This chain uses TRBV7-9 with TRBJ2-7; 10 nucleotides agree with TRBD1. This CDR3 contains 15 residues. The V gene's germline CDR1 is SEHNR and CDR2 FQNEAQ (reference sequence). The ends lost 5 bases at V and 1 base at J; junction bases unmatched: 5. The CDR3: CASSRQGARSYEQYF. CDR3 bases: TGTGCCAGCAGCCGACAGGGGGCTAGATCCTACGAGCAGTACTTC.

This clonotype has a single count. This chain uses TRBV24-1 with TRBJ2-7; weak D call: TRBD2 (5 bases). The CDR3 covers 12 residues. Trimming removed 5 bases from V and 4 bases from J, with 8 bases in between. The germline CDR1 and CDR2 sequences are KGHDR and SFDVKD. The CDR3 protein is CATSVGGYEQYF. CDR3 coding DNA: TGTGCCACCAGTGTGGGCGGGTACGAGCAGTACTTC.

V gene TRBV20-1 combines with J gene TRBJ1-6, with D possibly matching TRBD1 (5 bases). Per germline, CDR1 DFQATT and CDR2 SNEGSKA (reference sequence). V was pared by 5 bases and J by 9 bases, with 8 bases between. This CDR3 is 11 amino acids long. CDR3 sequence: CSAGQGSPLHF. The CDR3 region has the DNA TGCAGTGCTGGCCAGGGTTCACCCCTCCACTTT.

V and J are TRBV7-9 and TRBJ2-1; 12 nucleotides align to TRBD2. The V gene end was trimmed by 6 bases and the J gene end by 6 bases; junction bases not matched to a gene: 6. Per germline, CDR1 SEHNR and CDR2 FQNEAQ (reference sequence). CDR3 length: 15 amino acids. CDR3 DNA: TGTGCCAGCAGTCAGACTAGCGGGAGCTTCAATGAGCAGTTCTTC. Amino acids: CASSQTSGSFNEQFF.

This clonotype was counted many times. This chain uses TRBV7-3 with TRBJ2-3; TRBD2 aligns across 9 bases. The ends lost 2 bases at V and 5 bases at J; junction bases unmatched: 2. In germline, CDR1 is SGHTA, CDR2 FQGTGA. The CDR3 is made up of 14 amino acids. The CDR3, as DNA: TGTGCCAGCAGCTTAGCAGCGGGAGGAGATACGCAGTATTTT. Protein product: CASSLAAGGDTQYF. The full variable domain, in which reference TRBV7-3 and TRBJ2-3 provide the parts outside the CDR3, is GAGVSQTPSNKVTEKGKYVELRCDPISGHTALYWYRQSLGQGPEFLIYFQGTGAADDSGLPNDRFFAVRPEGSVSTLKIQRTERGDSAVYLCASSLAAGGDTQYFGPGTRLTVL.

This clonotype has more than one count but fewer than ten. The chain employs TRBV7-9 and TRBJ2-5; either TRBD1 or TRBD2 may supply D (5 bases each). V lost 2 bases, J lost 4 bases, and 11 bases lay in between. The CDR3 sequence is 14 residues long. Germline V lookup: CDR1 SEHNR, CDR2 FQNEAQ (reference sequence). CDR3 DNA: TGTGCCAGCAGCTTAATAGGGGAGAGAGAGACCCAGTACTTC. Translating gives CASSLIGERETQYF.

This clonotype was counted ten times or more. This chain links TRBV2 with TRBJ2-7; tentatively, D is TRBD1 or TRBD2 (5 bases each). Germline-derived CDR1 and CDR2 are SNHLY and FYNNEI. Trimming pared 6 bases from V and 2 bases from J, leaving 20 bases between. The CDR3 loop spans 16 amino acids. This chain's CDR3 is CASREVWDGRAYEQYF. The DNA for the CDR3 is TGTGCCAGCAGAGAGGTATGGGACGGTAGAGCCTACGAGCAGTACTTC.

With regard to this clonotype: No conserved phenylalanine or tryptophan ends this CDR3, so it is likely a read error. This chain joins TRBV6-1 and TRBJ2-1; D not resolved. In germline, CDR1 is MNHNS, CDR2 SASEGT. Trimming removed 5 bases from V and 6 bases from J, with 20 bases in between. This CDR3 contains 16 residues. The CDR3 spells CASSPSRVRPINEQFL. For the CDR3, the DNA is TGTGCCAGCAGTCCCTCAAGGGTCCGTCCTATCAATGAGCAGTTCCTC.

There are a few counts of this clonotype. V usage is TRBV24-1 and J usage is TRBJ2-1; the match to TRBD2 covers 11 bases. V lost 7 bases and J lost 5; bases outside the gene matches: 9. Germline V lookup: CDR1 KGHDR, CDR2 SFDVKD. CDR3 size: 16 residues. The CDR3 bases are TGTGCCACCAGGGGGGTTTCGACTAGCGGGGACAATGAGCAGTTCTTC. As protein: CATRGVSTSGDNEQFF.

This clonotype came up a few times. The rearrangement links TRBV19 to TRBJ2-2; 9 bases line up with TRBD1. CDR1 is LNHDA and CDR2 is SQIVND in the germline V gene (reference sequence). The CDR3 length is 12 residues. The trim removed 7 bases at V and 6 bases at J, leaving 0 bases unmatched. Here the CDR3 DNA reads TGTGCCAGTAACAGGGGGCCCGGGGAGCTGTTTTTT. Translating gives CASNRGPGELFF.

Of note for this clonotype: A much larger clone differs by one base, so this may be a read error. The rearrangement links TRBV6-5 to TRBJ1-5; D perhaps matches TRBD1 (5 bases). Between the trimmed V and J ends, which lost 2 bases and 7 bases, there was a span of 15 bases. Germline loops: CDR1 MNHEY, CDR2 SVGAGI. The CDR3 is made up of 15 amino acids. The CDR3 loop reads CASSYVGLGKQPQHF. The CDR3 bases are TGTGCCAGCAGTTACGTGGGGCTTGGGAAGCAGCCCCAGCATTTT.

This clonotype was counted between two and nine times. As DNA, the CDR3 is TGCAGTGCTAGAGGGACGGGCCAAGGGCACACCTTC. This sequence encodes CSARGTGQGHTF. The chain has TRBV20-1 and TRBJ1-2; D gene unclear. The CDR3 covers 12 residues. Germline values: CDR1 DFQATT, CDR2 SNEGSKA (reference sequence). Trimming removed 1 base at V and 12 bases at J, with 15 bases between.

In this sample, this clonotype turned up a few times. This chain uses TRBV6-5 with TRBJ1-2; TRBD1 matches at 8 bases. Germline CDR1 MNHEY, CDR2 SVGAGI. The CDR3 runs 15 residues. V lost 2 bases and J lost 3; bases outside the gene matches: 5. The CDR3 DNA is TGTGCCAGCAGTTACGACGCACAGGGGGACTATGGCTACACCTTC. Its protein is CASSYDAQGDYGYTF.

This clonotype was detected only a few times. The CDR3: CASSQDNRNEQFF. CDR3 sequence (DNA): TGCGCCAGCAGCCAAGATAATAGGAATGAGCAGTTCTTC. The chain joins TRBV4-1 to TRBJ2-1, with D hard to call. CDR3 length: 13 residues. Germline values: CDR1 MGHRA, CDR2 YSYEKL. With 0 bases removed from V and 7 bases from J, the gap between germline ends came to 7 bases.

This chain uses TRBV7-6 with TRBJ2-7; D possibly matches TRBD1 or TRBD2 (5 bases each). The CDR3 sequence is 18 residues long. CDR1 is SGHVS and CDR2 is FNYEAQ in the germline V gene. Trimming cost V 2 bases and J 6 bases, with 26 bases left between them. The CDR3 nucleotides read TGTGCCAGCAGCTTAAGTCCCCTAGGGAGCCAGGGAACCTGCGAGCAGTACTTC. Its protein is CASSLSPLGSQGTCEQYF.